Sequencing of this T cell receptor beta chain was carried out in a study of T cell changes during pregnancy in multiple sclerosis. Germline-derived CDR1 and CDR2 are SGHTA and FQGTGA. This CDR3 is built from 16 residues. V was pared by 1 base and J by 7 bases, with 8 bases of the junction left unmatched. This clone was seen a single time. Assay: immunoSEQ multiplex PCR; the TCRdb copy retains only in-frame clones and omits some. The table lists 60,000 or so clones, roughly 90% of them singletons. Source: peripheral blood, taken before pregnancy. This chain uses TRBV7-3 with TRBJ2-1, with 9 positions matching TRBD2. This TCR derives from a female donor with multiple sclerosis, enrolled in a pregnancy study. Here the CDR3 DNA reads TGTGCCAGCAGCTTAAACAGACTAGCGGTTCAAAATGAGCAGTTCTTC. This encodes CASSLNRLAVQNEQFF. The entire variable domain, with the rest obtained from reference TRBV7-3 and TRBJ2-1, is as follows: GAGVSQTPSNKVTEKGKYVELRCDPISGHTALYWYRQSLGQGPEFLIYFQGTGAADDSGLPNDRFFAVRPEGSVSTLKIQRTERGDSAVYLCASSLNRLAVQNEQFFGPGTRLTVL.